The TCR beta chain under discussion was sequenced for a study of blood T cell repertoires in COVID-19. Germline-derived CDR1 and CDR2 are GTSNPN and SVGIG (reference sequence). This CDR3 comprises 14 residues. V was pared by 2 bases and J by 0 bases, with 10 bases between. Only in-frame clones appear in the TCRdb table, and some are missing; sequencing was by immunoSEQ multiplex PCR. Counted here are about 130,000 clones, roughly 83% occurring once; the ten biggest clones make up 9.5% to 15%. V gene TRBV30 combines with J gene TRBJ1-1; tentatively, D is TRBD1 (5 bases). Sequenced sample: peripheral blood. This TCR came from a woman aged 25 to 45 who had recovered from COVID-19. The CDR3, as DNA: TGTGCCTGGAGTCCCCGACAGATGAACACTGAAGCTTTCTTT. The encoded protein is CAWSPRQMNTEAFF.